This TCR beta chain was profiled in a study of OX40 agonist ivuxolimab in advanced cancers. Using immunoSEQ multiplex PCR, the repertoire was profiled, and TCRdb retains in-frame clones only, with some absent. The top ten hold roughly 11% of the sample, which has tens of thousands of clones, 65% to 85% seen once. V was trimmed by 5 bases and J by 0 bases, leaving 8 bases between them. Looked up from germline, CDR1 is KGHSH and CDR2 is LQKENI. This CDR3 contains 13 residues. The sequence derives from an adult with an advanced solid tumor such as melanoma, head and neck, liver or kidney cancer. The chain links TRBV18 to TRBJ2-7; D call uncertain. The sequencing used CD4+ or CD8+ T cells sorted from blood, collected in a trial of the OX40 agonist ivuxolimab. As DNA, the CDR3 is TGTGCCAGCTCAACGGGCGCCTCCTACGAGCAGTACTTC. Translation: CASSTGASYEQYF.